This entry concerns a single T cell receptor beta chain. Germline V gives CDR1 LGHNA, CDR2 YNFKEQ. This CDR3 region has 16 residues. The trim removed 0 bases at V and 7 bases at J, leaving 6 bases unmatched. These data belong to a study of beta chain features in type 1 diabetes. TCRB transcripts that were expressed got sequenced, as all of the isolated RNA had been reverse transcribed. There were approximately 3.5 million reads on average in the naive, central memory and regulatory T cell samples. Profiled with immunoSEQ multiplex PCR; TCRdb holds only in-frame clones, not every one. The sample consists of 150,000 to 170,000 clones, under 9.5% of them appearing once.

The chain recombines TRBV4-2 with TRBJ2-3; 11 positions match TRBD1. Sequenced sample: central memory CD4+ T cells from blood. The sequence derives from a man between 18 and 29 years old in good health. CDR3 in amino acids: CASSQDGTGGANTQYF. The CDR3 coding sequence is TGTGCCAGCAGCCAAGATGGGACAGGGGGAGCCAATACGCAGTATTTT.